This TCR beta chain was recorded in a study of vaccination and CD4 T cells after COVID-19. Across the whole study: SARS-CoV-2 had been detected by nasal swab PCR in convalescent patients; several were mild, one severe.

Germline values: CDR1 SGHDN, CDR2 FVKESK. V lost 2 bases to trimming and J lost 6 bases; unmatched junction nucleotides: 13. CDR3 length: 16 amino acids. Treatment denoted: roughly nine-day PBMC culture with coronavirus spike peptide pools or control peptides (ViraFEST assay). Scientists ran DNA taken from cultured CD4+ T cells through the Oncomine TCR Beta short-read assay for sequencing. Cultures of CD4+ T cells served as the source for extracting genomic DNA. TCRdb independently ran MiXCR on the PCR reads; one entry per CDR3 protein. The sample shows 15,000 to 20,000 distinct CDR3 sequences, under 50% of them seen only once. About this clonotype: Its target is unknown.

The input for sequencing was CD4+ T cells from blood, cultured in vitro, taken after SARS-CoV-2 vaccination. The V call is TRBV14, the J call TRBJ2-7; 7 bases map to TRBD1. The sequence derives from a human donor who had recovered from COVID-19. This CDR3 reads CASSQQGRQGGFEQYF. The CDR3 nucleotides are TGTGCCAGCAGCCAACAGGGGAGACAGGGCGGTTTCGAGCAGTACTTC.